Given below is one TCR beta chain in context. The data derive from a study of CD8 T cells in Susac syndrome. Reverse transcription used roughly 0.45 to 1 ug RNA and random hexamers. The CDR3 of TCR beta was amplified by immunoSEQ multiplex PCR across 54 Vbeta and 13 Jbeta. TCRdb redid the calling of the immunoSEQ multiplex PCR reads with MiXCR, one entry per CDR3 protein. The table records 150,000 to 200,000 distinct CDR3 sequences, approximately 93% of them present only once. CD8+ and CD4+ T cells circulating in blood were sequenced for TCR beta. It was treatment-naive patients with stable or active relapsing-remitting disease who made up the multiple sclerosis controls. Negative isolation yielded CD8+ and CD4+ T cells; FACS enriched TEMRA cells. V lost 5 bases, J lost 5 bases, and 12 bases lay in between. The CDR3 sequence is 13 residues long.

Sequencing input: CD4+ T cells from PBMCs. The TCR comes from a human donor with multiple sclerosis. The chain uses TRBV12-3 or TRBV12-4 and TRBJ2-5; D unclear. CDR3 DNA: TGTGCCAGCAGTCCGGACGGTCGCGAGACCCAGTACTTC. Protein product: CASSPDGRETQYF.